This is a list of T cell receptor beta chains from one sample in a study of T cell changes during pregnancy in multiple sclerosis. Sequencing was performed with immunoSEQ multiplex PCR; in TCRdb, only in-frame clones are kept and a portion is missing. The data show 49,000 or so clones, roughly 92% seen once. The sample here was peripheral blood, taken in the third trimester of pregnancy. The receptors come from a female donor with multiple sclerosis, enrolled in a pregnancy study. Each CDR3 is given with its conserved first and last residue. The order of the fields is V gene, J gene, clone size, D gene, CDR3 protein, CDR3 DNA. The D gene is left open where the match is weak. Rows give clone size only sometimes, using once, few, many, or a class for an expanded clone.

>TRBV5-1|TRBJ2-1|NA|NA
CASSYDILSYNEQFF
TGCGCCAGCAGTTACGACATCCTCTCCTACAATGAGCAGTTCTTC
>TRBV4-3|TRBJ1-5|NA|NA
CASSPWRGQPQHF
TGCGCCAGCAGCCCCTGGAGGGGTCAGCCCCAGCATTTT
>TRBV18|TRBJ2-5|NA|NA
CASSPPTTRETQYF
TGTGCCAGCTCACCACCCACCACCCGGGAGACCCAGTACTTC
>TRBV19|TRBJ1-1|NA|NA
CASSRQVAPVNTEAFF
TGTGCCAGTAGTCGCCAGGTAGCGCCGGTGAACACTGAAGCTTTCTTT
>TRBV5-4|TRBJ1-3|NA|NA
CASSSGSYSSGNTIYF
TGTGCCAGCAGCTCCGGCAGCTACAGTTCTGGAAACACCATATATTTT
>TRBV6-1|TRBJ1-5|NA|NA
CASSPGVQPQHF
TGTGCCAGCAGCCCAGGGGTTCAGCCCCAGCATTTT
>TRBV15|TRBJ1-2|few|TRBD1
CATSRTGDGGYTF
TGTGCCACCAGCAGAACAGGGGATGGCGGCTACACCTTC
>TRBV9|TRBJ1-3|NA|NA
CASSADPRGAGNTIYF
TGTGCCAGCAGCGCCGACCCCCGGGGGGCTGGAAACACCATATATTTT
>TRBV9|TRBJ2-2|few|NA
CASSLRLAGELFF
TGTGCCAGCAGCCTTCGACTAGCCGGGGAGCTGTTTTTT
>TRBV7-8|TRBJ2-1|NA|TRBD2
CASSLPQRTSRYSDEQFF
TGTGCCAGCAGCTTACCCCAGCGGACTAGTCGGTATTCAGATGAGCAGTTCTTC
>TRBV19|TRBJ2-1|NA|NA
CASMESGAWEQFF
TGTGCCAGTATGGAGTCCGGAGCATGGGAGCAGTTCTTC
>TRBV28|TRBJ2-5|NA|TRBD1
CASSGLSGQGLETQYF
TGTGCCAGCAGTGGTCTTTCGGGACAGGGGTTGGAGACCCAGTACTTC
>TRBV19|TRBJ1-1|few|NA
CASSIQINTEAFF
TGTGCCAGTAGTATACAGATAAACACTGAAGCTTTCTTT
>TRBV27|TRBJ2-1|NA|TRBD1
CASSSRDSSFNEQFF
TGTGCCAGCAGTTCCCGGGACAGTTCCTTCAATGAGCAGTTCTTC
>TRBV7-6|TRBJ2-1|once|TRBD2
CASSYSGSSSDEQFF
TGTGCCAGCAGTTATAGCGGGAGTAGCTCTGATGAGCAGTTCTTC
>TRBV11-2|TRBJ2-5|NA|TRBD2
CASSSPSPLAGGQETQYF
TGTGCCAGCAGCTCCCCATCCCCTCTAGCGGGAGGGCAAGAGACCCAGTACTTC
>TRBV5-6|TRBJ1-1|NA|NA
CASTYGTEAFF
TGTGCCAGCACCTACGGGACTGAAGCTTTCTTT
>TRBV4-2|TRBJ2-1|NA|TRBD2
CASSERGVVAGDSGQFF
TGTGCCAGCAGCGAAAGAGGAGTAGTAGCGGGAGATAGCGGGCAGTTCTTC
>TRBV10-3|TRBJ2-7|NA|TRBD2
CAISHVSGSAAYEQYF
TGTGCCATCAGCCACGTTAGCGGGAGTGCCGCCTACGAGCAGTACTTC
>TRBV12-5|TRBJ2-3|once|TRBD2
CASGSTLAADSTDTQYF
TGTGCTAGTGGTTCTACACTAGCGGCCGATAGCACAGATACGCAGTATTTT
>TRBV19|TRBJ2-1|NA|NA
CASRRYNEQFF
TGTGCCAGCAGGCGCTACAATGAGCAGTTCTTC
>TRBV7-9|TRBJ1-4|NA|TRBD1
CASSPGTVDEKLFF
TGTGCCAGCAGCCCAGGGACAGTGGACGAAAAACTGTTTTTT
>TRBV9|TRBJ2-3|NA|NA
CASSVEGTTDTQYF
TGTGCCAGCAGCGTCGAGGGAACCACAGATACGCAGTATTTT
>TRBV19|TRBJ1-2|NA|NA
CASSIQGTGGYTF
TGTGCCAGTAGCATACAGGGTACGGGTGGCTACACCTTC